This T cell receptor (beta chain) was sequenced in a study of T cells after yellow fever vaccination. Study-wide findings and caveats: Most clones from primary vaccination resurfaced after the booster (around 97% CD4, 88% CD8). Across the CD4 and CD8 compartments, a small share of clonotypes was present in both.

They built TCR cDNA with 5'RACE template switching, a step that put in a universal primer site and UMIs. One entry per CDR3 protein results from TCRdb running MiXCR on the 5' RACE reads. The sample comprises 140,000 to 150,000 distinct CDR3 sequences, less than 8.5% of which are singletons, and under 0.7% rests with the top ten. This clonotype was seen at least ten times. The antigen is not known. V was cut by 1 base and J by 7 bases, with 27 bases left in between. The CDR3 extends over 19 amino acids. Germline loops: CDR1 SGHRS, CDR2 YFSETQ. Here the sequenced sample was CD4+ T cells sorted from PBMCs, taken 10 days after the yellow fever booster vaccination. The source of this sequence is a young man who received the YFV17D yellow fever vaccine. The chain combines TRBV5-1 with TRBJ2-1, with a possible D match to TRBD2 (6 bases). CDR3 sequence (DNA): TGCGCCAGCAGCTTGATGGGTAGTAGCGGTCGAGGGTTGGGGAATGAGCAGTTCTTC. As protein: CASSLMGSSGRGLGNEQFF.